This T cell receptor beta chain was identified during a study of CD8 T cells in ankylosing spondylitis. Overall study results and limits: Past studies reported some motif variants in reactive arthritis synovial fluid and blood. The study looked at matched synovial fluid samples from ankylosing spondylitis patients. Disease-linked clones were reported to be significantly enriched there. CD8+ cells made up the disease-linked clones, which were relatively rare in peripheral blood. There was a TCR beta motif, made of several highly homologous variants, that appeared characteristic of ankylosing spondylitis blood.

V lost 2 bases and J lost 3, with 11 bases in between. Germline assignment: CDR1 SGHRS and CDR2 YFSETQ. CDR3 length: 14 amino acids. TCRdb recomputed calls from the 5' RACE reads with MiXCR, one row per CDR3 protein. Among some 340,000 distinct CDR3 sequences, roughly 14% were seen once, and the ten largest hold less than 1.1%. With regard to this clonotype: The antigen is unknown.

The receptor was isolated from a male donor with ankylosing spondylitis or in good health (not recorded which). This chain joins TRBV5-1 and TRBJ1-1, with D maybe TRBD1 (5 bases). Material for sequencing was blood, either unsorted or a sorted T cell fraction (not recorded which). The CDR3 bases are TGCGCCAGCAGCTTTGGGGGGATCGACACTGAAGCTTTCTTT. It is translated as CASSFGGIDTEAFF.